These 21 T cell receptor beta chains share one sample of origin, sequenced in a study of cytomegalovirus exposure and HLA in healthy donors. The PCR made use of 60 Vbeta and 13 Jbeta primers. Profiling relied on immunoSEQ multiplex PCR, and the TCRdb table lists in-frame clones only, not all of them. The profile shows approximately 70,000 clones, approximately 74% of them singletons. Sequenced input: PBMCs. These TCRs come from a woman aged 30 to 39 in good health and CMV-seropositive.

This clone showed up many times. CDR3 amino acids: CASSQVVQGQGEAFF. DNA for the CDR3: TGCGCCAGCAGCCAAGTAGTTCAGGGGCAAGGTGAAGCTTTCTTT. The genes are TRBV4-3 and TRBJ1-1; tentatively, D is TRBD1 (6 bases). There are 15 residues in the CDR3. Trimming stripped 1 base from V and 7 bases from J, with 16 bases between. The germline V gene has CDR1 LGHNA and CDR2 YSLEER.

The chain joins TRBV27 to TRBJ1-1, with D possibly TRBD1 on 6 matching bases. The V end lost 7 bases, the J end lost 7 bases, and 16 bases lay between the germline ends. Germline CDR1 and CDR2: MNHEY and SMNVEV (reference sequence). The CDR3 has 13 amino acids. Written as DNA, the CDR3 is TGTGCCAGCACTGCACAGGGTTACGGTGAAGCTTTCTTT. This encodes CASTAQGYGEAFF.

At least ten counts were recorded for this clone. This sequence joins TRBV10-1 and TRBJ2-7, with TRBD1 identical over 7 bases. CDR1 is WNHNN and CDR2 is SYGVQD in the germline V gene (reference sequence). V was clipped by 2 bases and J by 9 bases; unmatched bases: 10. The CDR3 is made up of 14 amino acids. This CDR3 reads CASSEIKGGVGQYF. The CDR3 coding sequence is TGCGCCAGCAGTGAGATAAAAGGGGGCGTAGGGCAGTACTTC.

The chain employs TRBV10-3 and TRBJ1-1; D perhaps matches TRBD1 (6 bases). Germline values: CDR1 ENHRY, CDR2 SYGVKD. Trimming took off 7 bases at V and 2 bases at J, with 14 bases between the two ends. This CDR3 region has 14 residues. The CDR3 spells CAITTGIENTEAFF. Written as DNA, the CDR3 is TGTGCCATCACCACAGGGATTGAAAACACTGAAGCTTTCTTT.

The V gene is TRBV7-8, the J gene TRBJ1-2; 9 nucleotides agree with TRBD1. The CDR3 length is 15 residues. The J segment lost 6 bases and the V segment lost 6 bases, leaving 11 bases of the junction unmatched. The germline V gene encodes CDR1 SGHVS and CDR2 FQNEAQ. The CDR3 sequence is CASSRQGVQGHGYTF. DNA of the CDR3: TGTGCCAGCAGTCGACAGGGGGTCCAGGGGCATGGCTACACCTTC.

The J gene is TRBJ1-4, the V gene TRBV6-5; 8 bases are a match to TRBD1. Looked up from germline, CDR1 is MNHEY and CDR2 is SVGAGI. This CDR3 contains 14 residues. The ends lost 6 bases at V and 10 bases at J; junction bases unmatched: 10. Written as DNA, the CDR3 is TGTGCCAGCAGCTCCGACAGGGGCATGGGAAAACTGTTTTTT. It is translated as CASSSDRGMGKLFF.

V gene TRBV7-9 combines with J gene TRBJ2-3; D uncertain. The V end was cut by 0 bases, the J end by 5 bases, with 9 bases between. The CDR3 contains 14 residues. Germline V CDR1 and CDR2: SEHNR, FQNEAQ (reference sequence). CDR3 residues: CASSLAWRLDTQYF. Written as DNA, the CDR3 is TGTGCCAGCAGCTTAGCGTGGCGGTTAGATACGCAGTATTTT.

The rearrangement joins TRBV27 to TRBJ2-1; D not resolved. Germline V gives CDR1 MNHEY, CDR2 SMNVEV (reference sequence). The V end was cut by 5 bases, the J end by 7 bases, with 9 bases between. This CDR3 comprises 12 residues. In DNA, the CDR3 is TGTGCCAGCAGTCCCCATCGGAATGAGCAGTTCTTC. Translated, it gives CASSPHRNEQFF.

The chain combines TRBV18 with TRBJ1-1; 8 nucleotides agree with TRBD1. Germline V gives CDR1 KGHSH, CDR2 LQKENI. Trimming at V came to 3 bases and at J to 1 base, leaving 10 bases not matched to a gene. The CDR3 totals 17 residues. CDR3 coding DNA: TGTGCCAGCTCACCGGTCGGGCAGGGGGCAAGGAACACTGAAGCTTTCTTT. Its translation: CASSPVGQGARNTEAFF.

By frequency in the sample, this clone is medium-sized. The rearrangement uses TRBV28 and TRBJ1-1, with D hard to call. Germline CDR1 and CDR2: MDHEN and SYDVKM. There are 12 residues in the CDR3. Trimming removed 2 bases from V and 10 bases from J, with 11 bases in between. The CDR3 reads CASSLGLGLAFF. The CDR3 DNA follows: TGTGCCAGCAGTTTAGGACTGGGCTTAGCTTTCTTT.

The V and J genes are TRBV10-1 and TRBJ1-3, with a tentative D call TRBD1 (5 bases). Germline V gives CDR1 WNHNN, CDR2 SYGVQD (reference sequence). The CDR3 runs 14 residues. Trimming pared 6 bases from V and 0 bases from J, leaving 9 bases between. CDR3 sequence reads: CASRDDSSGNTIYF. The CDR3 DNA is TGCGCCAGCAGGGACGACAGCTCTGGAAACACCATATATTTT.

The CDR3 region has the DNA TGTGCCAGCAGCCTACAGGGTTACCCCTACTACGAGCAGTACTTC. It codes for CASSLQGYPYYEQYF. The chain carries TRBV6-5 and TRBJ2-7, with TRBD1 as a possible D gene (6 bases). V was cut by 6 bases and J by 3 bases, with 18 bases left in between. The CDR3 runs 15 residues. Germline CDR1 is MNHEY and CDR2 is SVGAGI.

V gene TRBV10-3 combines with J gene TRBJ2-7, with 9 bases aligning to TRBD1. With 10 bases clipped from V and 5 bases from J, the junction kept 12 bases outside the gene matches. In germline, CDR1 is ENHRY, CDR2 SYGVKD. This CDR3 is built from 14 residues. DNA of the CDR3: TGTGCCACCTCTCTGACAGGGGGTAGCGACGAGCAGTACTTC. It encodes CATSLTGGSDEQYF.

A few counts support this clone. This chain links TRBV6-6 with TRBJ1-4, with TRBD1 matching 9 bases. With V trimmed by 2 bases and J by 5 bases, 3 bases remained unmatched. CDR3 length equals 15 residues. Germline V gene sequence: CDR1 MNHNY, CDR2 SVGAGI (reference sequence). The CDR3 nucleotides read TGTGCCAGCAGTTACCGGACAGGGGTGAATGAAAAACTGTTTTTT. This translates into CASSYRTGVNEKLFF.

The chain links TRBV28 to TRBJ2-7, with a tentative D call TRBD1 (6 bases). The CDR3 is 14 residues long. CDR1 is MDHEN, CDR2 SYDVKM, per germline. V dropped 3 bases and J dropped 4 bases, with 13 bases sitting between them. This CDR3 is CASSLSRGRYEQYF. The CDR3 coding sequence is TGTGCCAGCAGTTTGTCCAGGGGTCGTTACGAGCAGTACTTC.

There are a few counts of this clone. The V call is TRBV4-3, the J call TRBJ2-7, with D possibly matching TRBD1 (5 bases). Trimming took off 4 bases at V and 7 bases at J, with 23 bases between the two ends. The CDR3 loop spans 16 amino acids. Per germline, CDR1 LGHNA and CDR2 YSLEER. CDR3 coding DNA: TGCGCCAGCAGCCCCTCCTGGGCAGGGCCTAATCGAGAGCAGTACTTC. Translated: CASSPSWAGPNREQYF.

CDR3 DNA: TGTGCCAGCTCGCCTGACAGGGTTGCCACTGAAGCTTTCTTT. It is translated as CASSPDRVATEAFF. The chain links TRBV18 to TRBJ1-1, with 7 bases that match TRBD1. The CDR3 is 14 amino acids. Germline V CDR1 and CDR2: KGHSH, LQKENI. J was trimmed by 4 bases and V by 6 bases; bases with no gene match: 8.

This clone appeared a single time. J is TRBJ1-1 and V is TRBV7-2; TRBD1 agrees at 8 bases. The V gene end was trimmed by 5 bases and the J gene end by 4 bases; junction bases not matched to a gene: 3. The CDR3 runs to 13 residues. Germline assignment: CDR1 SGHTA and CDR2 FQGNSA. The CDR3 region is CASSPDRVTEAFF. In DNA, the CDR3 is TGTGCCAGCAGCCCGGACAGGGTCACTGAAGCTTTCTTT. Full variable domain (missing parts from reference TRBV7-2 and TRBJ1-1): GAGVSQSPSNKVTEKGKDVELRCDPISGHTALYWYRQSLGQGLEFLIYFQGNSAPDKSGLPSDRFSAERTGGSVSTLTIQRTQQEDSAVYLCASSPDRVTEAFFGQGTRLTVV.

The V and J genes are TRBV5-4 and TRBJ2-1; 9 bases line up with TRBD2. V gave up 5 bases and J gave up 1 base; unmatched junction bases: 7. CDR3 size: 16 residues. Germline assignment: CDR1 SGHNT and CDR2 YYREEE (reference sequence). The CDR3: CASRHSSGMSYNEQFF. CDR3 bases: TGTGCCAGCAGACATTCTAGCGGGATGTCCTACAATGAGCAGTTCTTC.

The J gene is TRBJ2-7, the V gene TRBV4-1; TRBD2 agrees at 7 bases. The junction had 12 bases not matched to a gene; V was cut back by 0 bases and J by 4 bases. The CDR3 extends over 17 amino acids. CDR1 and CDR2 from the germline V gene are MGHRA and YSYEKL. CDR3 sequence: CASSQDSLIRGVYEQYF. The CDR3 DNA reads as TGCGCCAGCAGCCAAGATAGTCTAATTCGGGGGGTATACGAGCAGTACTTC.

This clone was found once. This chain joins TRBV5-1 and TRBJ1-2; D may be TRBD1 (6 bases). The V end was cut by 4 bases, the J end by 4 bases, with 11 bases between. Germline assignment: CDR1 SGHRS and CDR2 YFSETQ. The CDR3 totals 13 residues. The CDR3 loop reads CASSRGGSYGYTF. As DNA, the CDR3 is TGCGCCAGCAGCAGGGGGGGGAGCTATGGCTACACCTTC.